This T cell receptor (beta chain) was sequenced during a study of blood T cell repertoires in COVID-19. Participants, about 18 to 100 years old, spanned 24 US areas. The CDR3 runs 17 residues. V was clipped by 0 bases and J by 0 bases, with 10 bases between them. Germline V gene sequence: CDR1 SGHRS, CDR2 YFSETQ. Per the authors' pipeline: Reference gene primer amplification gave estimated nucleated cell counts. Sequencing used immunoSEQ multiplex PCR; TCRdb keeps in-frame clones, though not all of them. Clonal size and the V and J genes are those of that table, whereas D and trimming came from the DNA. The sample lists approximately 400,000 clones, about 88% occurring once.

The sample was PBMCs or T cells enriched from blood (not recorded which). V gene TRBV5-1 combines with J gene TRBJ1-6; D is perhaps TRBD1 (6 bases). The TCR was taken from a woman under 30 who had recovered from COVID-19. CDR3 nucleotides: TGCGCCAGCAGCTTGGAACAGGGTAGCTCCTATAATTCACCCCTCCACTTT. This encodes CASSLEQGSSYNSPLHF.